Detailed here is one T cell receptor beta chain. Its antigen is currently unknown. Germline V gives CDR1 SGHTA, CDR2 FQGNSA. V was trimmed by 2 bases and J by 14 bases, leaving 16 bases between them. This CDR3 comprises 13 residues. The data were obtained in a study of cytomegalovirus exposure and HLA in healthy donors. Across the whole study: Unique TCR beta sequences numbering over 100 million came from 150 million to 200 million T cells in an earlier analysis.

The PCR made use of 60 Vbeta and 13 Jbeta primers. Measured with immunoSEQ multiplex PCR; TCRdb has only the in-frame clones, and not every one. The top ten clones hold approximately 1.3% of a sample with about 190,000 clones, over 80% of them seen once. The study, taken as a whole, reports: Earlier analysis looked at TCR beta V segments, and most were productive about 90% or about 30% of the time. In a later analysis, HLA-associated beta chains showed higher expansion and lower generation probabilities than comparable chains.

Sequenced material: PBMCs. The V call is TRBV7-2, the J call TRBJ2-1, with D possibly TRBD2 on 6 matching bases. This clonotype was obtained from a boy between 2 and 10 years old in good health and CMV-seronegative. CDR3 nucleotide sequence: TGTGCCAGCAGCTTAAACCGGGGGTCCACTGAGTTCTTC. The encoded protein is CASSLNRGSTEFF.